This T cell receptor (beta chain) emerged from a study of OX40 agonist ivuxolimab in advanced cancers. Clones were sequenced by immunoSEQ multiplex PCR, and TCRdb holds only the in-frame ones, with some missing. Here the sample spans about 35,000 clones, 65% to 75% being singletons. The CDR3 contains 13 residues. With V trimmed by 5 bases and J by 4 bases, 4 bases remained unmatched. The germline gives CDR1 SEHNR, CDR2 FQNEAQ (reference sequence). The source material was CD4+ or CD8+ T cells sorted from blood, sampled in a trial of the OX40 agonist ivuxolimab. This chain uses TRBV7-9 with TRBJ1-2, with TRBD1 matching over 7 bases. This clonotype was sampled from an adult with an advanced solid tumor such as melanoma, head and neck, liver or kidney cancer. CDR3 sequence: CASSLGTVYGYTF. DNA of the CDR3: TGTGCCAGCAGCCTGGGGACAGTCTATGGCTACACCTTC.